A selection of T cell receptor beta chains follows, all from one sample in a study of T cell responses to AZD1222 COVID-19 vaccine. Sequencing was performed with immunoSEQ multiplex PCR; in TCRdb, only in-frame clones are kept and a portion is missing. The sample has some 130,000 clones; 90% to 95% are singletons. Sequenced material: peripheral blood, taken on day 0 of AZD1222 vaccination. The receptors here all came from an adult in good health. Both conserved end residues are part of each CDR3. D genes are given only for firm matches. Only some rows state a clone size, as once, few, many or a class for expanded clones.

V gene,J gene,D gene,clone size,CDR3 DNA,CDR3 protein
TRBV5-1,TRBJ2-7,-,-,TGCGCCAGCAGCTTGGTGCTTGCCTTACTACAGCACTTC,CASSLVLALLQHF
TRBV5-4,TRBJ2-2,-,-,TGTGCCAGCAGCGGGGGAAAGAACACCGGGGAGCTGTTTTTT,CASSGGKNTGELFF
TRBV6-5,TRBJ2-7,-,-,TGTGCCAGCACCCGGGCGTCTTCCTCCGAGCAGTACTTC,CASTRASSSEQYF
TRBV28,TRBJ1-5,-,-,TGTGCCAGCAGCCCTCCGGGGGTGGGTCAGCCCCAGCATTTT,CASSPPGVGQPQHF
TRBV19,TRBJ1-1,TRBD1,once,TGTGCCAGTAGTATAGGGGGACAGATGAACACTGAAGCTTTCTTT,CASSIGGQMNTEAFF
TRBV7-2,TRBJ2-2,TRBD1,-,TGTGCCAGCAGCTTAAGGCCCGGGACAGGGACTAACACCGGGGAGCTGTTTTTT,CASSLRPGTGTNTGELFF
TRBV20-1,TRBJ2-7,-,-,TGCAGTGCTTCGGATTGCTACGAGCAGTACTTC,CSASDCYEQYF
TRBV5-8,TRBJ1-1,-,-,TGTGCCAGCAGCTTGGGGGGTATGGGCGGCACTGAAGCTTTCTTT,CASSLGGMGGTEAFF
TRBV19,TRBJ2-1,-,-,TGTGCCAGTAGTGCCCCTTCTCGCATCAATGAGCAGTTCTTC,CASSAPSRINEQFF
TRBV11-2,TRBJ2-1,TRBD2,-,TGTGCCAGCAGCCTCGATCTAGCGGGAGGGAAAATCGGGCAGTTCTTC,CASSLDLAGGKIGQFF
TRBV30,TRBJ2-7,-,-,TGTGCCTGGAGTAAGGGCAGGAAGGACCCCGACGAGCAGTACTTC,CAWSKGRKDPDEQYF
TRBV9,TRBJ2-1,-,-,TGTGCCAGCAGCGCCAGGAGCTCCTACAATGAGCAGTTCTTC,CASSARSSYNEQFF
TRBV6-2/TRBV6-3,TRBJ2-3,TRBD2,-,TGTGCCAGCAGTTACTCGACACTAGCGGTCGCGGGGGCAGATACGCAGTATTTT,CASSYSTLAVAGADTQYF
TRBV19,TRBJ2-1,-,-,TGTGCCAGTAGTACCGAGGCGCCAAATGAGCAGTTCTTC,CASSTEAPNEQFF
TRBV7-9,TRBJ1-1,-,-,TGTGCCAGCAGCTTAGCTGTGGGGGCCTGGGGGAACACTGAAGCTTTCTTT,CASSLAVGAWGNTEAFF
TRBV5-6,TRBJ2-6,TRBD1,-,TGTGCCAGCAGCCGACAGGGTTCTGGGGCCAACGTCCTGACTTTC,CASSRQGSGANVLTF
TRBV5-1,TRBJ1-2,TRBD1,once,TGCGCCAGCGGCCGGGACAGGGACTATGGCTACACCTTC,CASGRDRDYGYTF
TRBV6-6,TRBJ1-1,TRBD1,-,TGTGCCAGCAGTTATCAGGGGGGGTCTGAAGCTTTCTTT,CASSYQGGSEAFF
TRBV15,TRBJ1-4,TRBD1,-,TGTGCCACCAGCAGAGTGACAGGGGTTGGGGGTAATGAAAAACTGTTTTTT,CATSRVTGVGGNEKLFF
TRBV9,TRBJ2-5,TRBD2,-,TGTGCCAGCAGCCTCAACCCAGCGGGAGGCCCGGAGACCCAGTACTTC,CASSLNPAGGPETQYF
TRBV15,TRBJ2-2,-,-,TGTGCCACCAGCAGAGATCGGGCGGCGAACACCGGGGAGCTGTTTTTT,CATSRDRAANTGELFF
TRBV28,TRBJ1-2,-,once,TGTGCCAGCAGACCGTCAGGGATATATGGCTACACCTTC,CASRPSGIYGYTF
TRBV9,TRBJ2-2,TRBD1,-,TGTGCCAGCAGCGGAGACAGGGGGCAGGGCACCGGGGAGCTGTTTTTT,CASSGDRGQGTGELFF
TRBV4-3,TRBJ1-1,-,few,TGCGCCAGCAGTCGGGCCGTTAACACTGAAGCTTTCTTT,CASSRAVNTEAFF
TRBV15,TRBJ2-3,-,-,TGTGCCACCAGCAGAGGCCTCTGGACAGCTAGCACAGATACGCAGTATTTT,CATSRGLWTASTDTQYF